This T cell receptor (beta chain) was observed in a study of blood T cell repertoires in COVID-19. Study-wide context: Samples representing acute and convalescent COVID-19 were sourced from the United States, Italy and Spain. Sample material is recorded as cDNA or gDNA derived from T cells, B-cell-depleted T cells, or PBMCs.

The J segment lost 12 bases and the V segment lost 6 bases, leaving 7 bases of the junction unmatched. The length of the CDR3 is 12 residues. The germline gives CDR1 KGHSH, CDR2 LQKENI. Authors' analysis steps: Using reference gene primer amplification, nucleated cell counts were estimated. Method: immunoSEQ multiplex PCR; TCRdb's copy keeps in-frame clones and lacks some. V and J calls and clone size are those listed in that table; D and trimming were worked out from the DNA. This table holds approximately 80,000 clones, about 86% found once. The sequenced material came from peripheral blood. The chain combines TRBV18 with TRBJ2-1, with 8 bases identical to TRBD2. This receptor was taken from a man older than 75 with acute or convalescent COVID-19. DNA of the CDR3: TGTGCCAGCTCTGGCGGGGGGATGGGGCAGTTCTTC. This codes for CASSGGGMGQFF.